This T cell receptor (beta chain) comes out of a study of blood T cell repertoires in COVID-19. Study at large: Acute-phase and convalescent COVID-19 samples originated in the United States, Italy and Spain. Sample material is recorded as cDNA or gDNA derived from T cells, B-cell-depleted T cells, or PBMCs.

The CDR3 sequence is 13 residues long. The germline V gene has CDR1 LGHNT and CDR2 FRNRAP. Trimming removed 4 bases from V and 5 bases from J, with 11 bases in between. As processed by the authors: From reference gene primer amplification, estimates of nucleated cell counts were derived. Measured with immunoSEQ multiplex PCR; TCRdb has only the in-frame clones, and not every one. The V and J calls and the clone size are those of that table, but D and trimming were determined from the DNA. The data hold 200,000 to 250,000 clones, with about nine tenths observed a single time. The sequenced sample consisted of peripheral blood. V usage is TRBV12-5 and J usage is TRBJ1-2; the D is unclear. This sequence was found in a man in his fifties with acute or convalescent COVID-19. CDR3 in amino acids: CASGSNGAYGYTF. The DNA for the CDR3 is TGTGCTAGTGGTTCGAACGGAGCTTATGGCTACACCTTC.